One sample yielded the 31 T cell receptor beta chains listed below, sequenced in a study of regulatory T cells in long-lasting Graves disease. To make TCR beta libraries, researchers used iRepertoire HTBI primers and Arm-PCR of CDR3 regions. MiXCR, run by TCRdb on the multiplex PCR reads, gives a single entry per CDR3 protein. Among about 660,000 distinct CDR3 sequences listed, about 32% were seen once. Time point specified: persistent/refractory GD, antithyroid drugs over 5 years with positive TRAb. Extracted PBMC RNA gave rise to the TCR library. The sample consisted of peripheral blood mononuclear cells (PBMCs), taken when the disease was refractory, from a patient treated with antithyroid drugs. The receptors originated from a female donor with Graves disease.

V and J are TRBV19 and TRBJ1-1; D perhaps matches TRBD1 (5 bases). CDR3 size: 13 residues. Germline V gene lookup returns CDR1 LNHDA and CDR2 SQIVND (reference sequence). Trimming left V 6 bases short and J 4 bases short, with 12 bases between. The CDR3 here is CASRSGEGTEAFF. CDR3 nucleotide sequence: TGTGCCAGTAGATCGGGGGAGGGCACTGAAGCTTTCTTT.

This chain joins TRBV6-1 and TRBJ1-2; no firm D call. V was cut by 8 bases and J by 7 bases, with 14 bases left in between. Germline values: CDR1 MNHNS, CDR2 SASEGT. The CDR3 is 12 amino acids. CDR3 amino acids: CASGAFGVGYTF. CDR3 nucleotide sequence: TGTGCCAGCGGCGCCTTTGGTGTTGGCTACACCTTC.

Note on this clonotype: This may come from a read error, since a much larger clone is one base off. The V and J genes are TRBV6-2 or TRBV6-3 and TRBJ1-2, with D maybe TRBD1 (6 bases). The V and J ends lost 5 bases and 9 bases respectively, with 13 bases between them. The V gene's germline CDR1 is MNHEY and CDR2 SVGEGT. The CDR3 contains 12 residues. The CDR3 sequence: CASSLGGACYTF. CDR3 coding DNA: TGTGCCAGCAGTCTCGGGGGGGCTTGCTACACCTTC.

This chain joins TRBV10-3 and TRBJ1-5, with 7 bases matching TRBD1. The germline V gene has CDR1 ENHRY and CDR2 SYGVKD. The CDR3 totals 14 residues. The V and J ends lost 6 bases and 4 bases, in that order; junction bases with no gene match: 6. The CDR3 bases are TGTGCCATCAGCAAGACAGGGCTTAATCAGCCCCAGCATTTT. Protein product: CAISKTGLNQPQHF.

The rearrangement links TRBV18 to TRBJ1-5; TRBD1 might be the D (6 bases). The CDR3 extends over 14 amino acids. The germline V gene encodes CDR1 KGHSH and CDR2 LQKENI. V lost 3 bases to trimming and J lost 9 bases, with 15 bases between them. In DNA, the CDR3 is TGTGCCAGCTCACCCCGGGACACCCCGGGGCCCCAGCATTTT. It is translated as CASSPRDTPGPQHF.

The genes are TRBV28 and TRBJ2-5; D not resolved. Trimming cost V 6 bases and J 0 bases, with 11 bases left between them. Germline lookup yields CDR1 MDHEN and CDR2 SYDVKM. This CDR3 comprises 14 residues. Here the CDR3 reads CASSFDLYQETQYF. The CDR3 DNA reads as TGTGCCAGCAGCTTTGACCTGTACCAAGAGACCCAGTACTTC.

The table lists this clonotype with many counts. One junction end does not reproduce the germline sequence, and a read error may be involved. The chain links TRBV12-3 or TRBV12-4 to TRBJ1-2; 9 nucleotides line up with TRBD1. CDR3 size: 12 residues. The CDR3 spells CASSAPGQGIPF. CDR3 in DNA: TGTGCCAGCAGTGCCCCGGGACAGGGAATTCCCTTC.

The chain combines TRBV27 with TRBJ1-4; no firm D call. Trimming shortened V by 4 bases and J by 2 bases, and 11 bases separated the two germline ends. The CDR3 loop spans 15 amino acids. Germline values: CDR1 MNHEY, CDR2 SMNVEV (reference sequence). The CDR3 DNA reads TGTGCCAGCAGTTCCCAGCGGACCACTAATGAAAAACTGTTTTTT. It specifies CASSSQRTTNEKLFF.

Only one count was recorded for this clonotype. The chain employs TRBV6-1 and TRBJ1-1; D gene unclear. V lost 4 bases and J lost 1, with 7 bases in between. Germline V gene lookup returns CDR1 MNHNS and CDR2 SASEGT. The CDR3 length is 13 residues. The chain's CDR3 is CASSGNTNTEAFF. In DNA form, the CDR3 reads TGTGCCAGCAGTGGGAACACGAACACTGAAGCTTTCTTT.

This chain connects TRBV20-1 to TRBJ2-2; weak D call: TRBD1 (6 bases). V was cut by 6 bases and J by 1 base, with 9 bases left in between. The germline gives CDR1 DFQATT, CDR2 SNEGSKA (reference sequence). There are 13 residues in the CDR3. CDR3 DNA: TGCAGTGCAACACAGGGGAACACCGGGGAGCTGTTTTTT. Translated, it gives CSATQGNTGELFF.

This sequence joins TRBV11-2 and TRBJ2-4; TRBD1 is a possible D gene (5 bases). This CDR3 has 17 residues. CDR1 is SGHAT and CDR2 is FQNNGV in the germline V gene. Between the trimmed V and J ends, which lost 0 bases and 6 bases, there was a span of 18 bases. DNA for the CDR3: TGTGCCAGCAGCTTAGATCTTCGCAGGGCCGACGGAAACATTCAGTACTTC. Its translation is CASSLDLRRADGNIQYF.

Concerning this clonotype itself: This probably arose from a read error, given a far larger clone one base away. The chain employs TRBV2 and TRBJ1-2; D ambiguous. The CDR3 runs 14 residues. CDR1 and CDR2 from the germline V gene are SNHLY and FYNNEI. With 4 bases removed from V and 4 bases from J, the gap between germline ends came to 13 bases. CDR3 protein: CASSGAAAGYGYTF. CDR3 sequence (DNA): TGTGCCAGCAGTGGAGCCGCAGCGGGCTATGGCTACACCTTC.

This clonotype was counted ten times or more. V and J are TRBV2 and TRBJ1-2; no clear D. Between the trimmed V and J ends, which lost 4 bases and 3 bases, there was a span of 6 bases. Germline V gene sequence: CDR1 SNHLY, CDR2 FYNNEI. The CDR3 has 12 amino acids. CDR3 sequence: CASSAQDYGYTF. The DNA for the CDR3 is TGTGCCAGCAGTGCCCAGGACTATGGCTACACCTTC.

This clonotype appeared a few times. This chain uses TRBV4-1 with TRBJ2-5, with 7 bases matching TRBD2. CDR3 length equals 14 residues. Losses at the gene ends were 0 bases for V and 4 bases for J; bases not matched to a gene: 2. CDR1 is MGHRA and CDR2 is YSYEKL in the germline V gene. Here the CDR3 reads CASSQDRLAETQYF. DNA of the CDR3: TGCGCCAGCAGCCAAGATCGACTAGCAGAGACCCAGTACTTC.

The chain carries TRBV5-5 and TRBJ1-1, with D perhaps matching TRBD1 (5 bases). From germline, CDR1 is SGHKS and CDR2 YYEKEE (reference sequence). Trimming cost V 4 bases and J 5 bases, with 15 bases left between them. The CDR3 consists of 14 residues. In DNA form, the CDR3 reads TGTGCCAGCAGCGCCACCAGGGCTCGGACTGAAGCTTTCTTT. Translated, it gives CASSATRARTEAFF.

This chain joins TRBV4-1 and TRBJ2-7, with TRBD1 as a possible D gene (5 bases). The CDR3 length is 15 residues. In germline, CDR1 is MGHRA, CDR2 YSYEKL. The germline V and J ends were trimmed by 0 bases and 4 bases, with 13 bases remaining between them. CDR3 region: CASSQDLSQGYEQYF. The CDR3 DNA follows: TGCGCCAGCAGCCAAGATTTGTCCCAGGGATACGAGCAGTACTTC.

The chain employs TRBV6-1 and TRBJ2-5; D remains unclear. The V end lost 6 bases, the J end lost 5 bases, and 16 bases lay between the germline ends. The CDR3 covers 14 residues. Germline CDR1 reads MNHNS; CDR2 reads SASEGT. CDR3 bases: TGTGCCAGCAGCCAAATGGTCGTCTGGGAGACCCAGTACTTC. It encodes CASSQMVVWETQYF.

In this sample, this clonotype turned up a few times. The rearrangement uses TRBV27 and TRBJ2-7, with 9 bases lining up with TRBD1. V was pared by 3 bases and J by 5 bases, with 2 bases of the junction left unmatched. The CDR3 covers 13 residues. Germline V gene sequence: CDR1 MNHEY, CDR2 SMNVEV (reference sequence). CDR3 residues: CASSFGTGNEQYF. The CDR3 nucleotides are TGTGCCAGCAGTTTCGGGACAGGGAACGAGCAGTACTTC.

The chain carries TRBV28 and TRBJ2-1; a weak D match, TRBD1 (7 bases). The V gene lost 3 bases and the J gene lost 8 bases, with 26 bases spanning the gap. The CDR3 spans 18 residues. CDR1 is MDHEN and CDR2 is SYDVKM in the germline V gene. The CDR3 bases are TGTGCCAGCAGTTTCTTTGCGGGAAATAACAGGGGTGGTGATGAGCAGTTCTTC. Protein product: CASSFFAGNNRGGDEQFF.

This clonotype was counted a few times. The V gene is TRBV30, the J gene TRBJ1-2; 8 bases agree with TRBD1. Germline V gives CDR1 GTSNPN, CDR2 SVGIG (reference sequence). CDR3 length: 12 residues. The junction had 2 bases not matched to a gene; V was cut back by 0 bases and J by 8 bases. The chain's CDR3 is CAWSVDRGGYTF. The CDR3 bases are TGTGCCTGGAGTGTAGACAGGGGAGGCTACACCTTC.

This clonotype came up a few times. V usage is TRBV2 and J usage is TRBJ2-4, with 7 bases matching TRBD2. Trimming removed 2 bases from V and 9 bases from J; junction bases left unmatched: 7. The CDR3 is made up of 14 amino acids. Germline assignment: CDR1 SNHLY and CDR2 FYNNEI. Here the CDR3 DNA reads TGTGCCAGCAGTGAATTAGGCGGGGAGGGCATTCAGTACTTC. Protein: CASSELGGEGIQYF.

This clonotype was observed a handful of times. This chain joins TRBV15 and TRBJ1-5; no clear D. CDR3 size: 14 residues. Per germline, CDR1 LNHNV and CDR2 YYDKDF (reference sequence). Trimming took off 3 bases at V and 1 base at J, with 7 bases between the two ends. The CDR3 DNA sequence: TGTGCCACCAGCAGGGAATTAAGCAATCAGCCCCAGCATTTT. This sequence encodes CATSRELSNQPQHF.

The rearrangement links TRBV12-3 or TRBV12-4 to TRBJ1-6; tentative D call: TRBD1 (5 bases). This CDR3 has 17 residues. Trimming stripped 5 bases from V and 10 bases from J, with 24 bases between. CDR3 region: CASSLPQSGRRRSPLHF. The CDR3 DNA is TGTGCCAGCAGTCTCCCCCAGTCGGGGCGCAGAAGGTCACCCCTCCACTTT.

This clonotype occurred many times. The rearrangement uses TRBV3-1 and TRBJ2-5, with 10 positions matching TRBD1. Germline CDR1 reads LGHDT; CDR2 reads YNNKEL (reference sequence). This CDR3 comprises 16 residues. The trim removed 4 bases at V and 1 base at J, leaving 6 bases unmatched. The CDR3 is CASSPRDRGTQETQYF. CDR3 nucleotide sequence: TGTGCCAGCAGCCCCCGGGACAGGGGCACCCAAGAGACCCAGTACTTC.

In this sample, this clonotype turned up a few times. The chain combines TRBV2 with TRBJ2-7; 7 nucleotides align to TRBD2. CDR1 is SNHLY and CDR2 is FYNNEI in the germline V gene. The CDR3 consists of 16 residues. Trimming at V came to 6 bases and at J to 4 bases, leaving 15 bases not matched to a gene. The CDR3 spells CASSFEGRASSYEQYF. The CDR3 nucleotides are TGTGCCAGCAGCTTTGAGGGGAGGGCAAGTAGTTACGAGCAGTACTTC.

The chain has TRBV5-1 and TRBJ1-5; 7 positions match TRBD1. Germline values: CDR1 SGHRS, CDR2 YFSETQ. J was trimmed by 5 bases and V by 0 bases; bases with no gene match: 5. This CDR3 region has 15 residues. CDR3 sequence reads: CASSLGDSADQPQHF. The DNA of the CDR3 is TGCGCCAGCAGCTTGGGGGACAGCGCGGATCAGCCCCAGCATTTT.

As concerns this clonotype: A much larger clone is a single base away; this may be a read error. No conserved phenylalanine or tryptophan ends this CDR3, so it is likely a read error. V and J are TRBV12-3 or TRBV12-4 and TRBJ1-2; 7 bases map to TRBD1. V lost 4 bases to trimming and J lost 0 bases; unmatched junction nucleotides: 5. The CDR3 runs to 15 residues. In DNA form, the CDR3 reads TGTGCCAGCAGTTCCGCCGGGACAGCTAACTATGGCTACACCTGC. Translating gives CASSSAGTANYGYTC.

This clonotype was picked up a small number of times. The chain couples TRBV20-1 to TRBJ2-3; D might be TRBD1 or TRBD2, each matching 5 bases. V lost 3 bases to trimming and J lost 7 bases, with 23 bases between them. This CDR3 is 16 amino acids long. Germline CDR1 reads DFQATT; CDR2 reads SNEGSKA (reference sequence). The CDR3 spells CSASCSRDQAPHTQYF. The CDR3 DNA follows: TGCAGTGCTAGTTGTAGCCGGGACCAAGCCCCCCATACGCAGTATTTT.

This rearrangement joins TRBV3-1 to TRBJ1-5; 7 bases line up with TRBD1. The CDR3 loop spans 15 amino acids. V shed 0 bases and J 8 bases; nucleotides not matched to a gene: 7. Germline V gives CDR1 LGHDT, CDR2 YNNKEL (reference sequence). The chain's CDR3 is CASSQDLFQGEPQHF. CDR3 nucleotide sequence: TGTGCCAGCAGCCAAGATCTCTTTCAGGGGGAGCCCCAGCATTTT.

Only a few counts were recorded for this clonotype. V and J are TRBV28 and TRBJ2-7; TRBD1 matches 7 bases. V lost 2 bases and J lost 1; bases outside the gene matches: 5. The CDR3 is made up of 15 amino acids. Germline CDR1 and CDR2: MDHEN and SYDVKM. The CDR3 loop reads CASSLVGQISYEQYF. As DNA, the CDR3 is TGTGCCAGCAGTTTAGTGGGACAGATTTCCTACGAGCAGTACTTC.

The table lists this clonotype with many counts. This chain uses TRBV27 with TRBJ1-1; D gene ambiguous. This CDR3 spans 13 amino acids. The germline V and J ends were trimmed by 8 bases and 0 bases, with 10 bases remaining between them. Looked up from germline, CDR1 is MNHEY and CDR2 is SMNVEV (reference sequence). CDR3 in amino acids: CASREGMNTEAFF. CDR3 bases: TGTGCCAGCCGGGAGGGCATGAACACTGAAGCTTTCTTT.